Each of the 13 T cell receptor beta chains below was sequenced from the same sample in a study of CXCR3-negative and CXCR3-positive naive CD8 T cells. TRB cDNA was prepared as libraries by UMI-labeled 5' RACE. Reanalyzing the 5' RACE reads, TCRdb keeps one entry per CDR3 protein, without DNA. This repertoire includes under 6,000 distinct CDR3 sequences. These TCRs' antigens remain unknown. General observations from the study: TRB CDR3s of CXCR3-positive naive cells were more hydrophobic than those of CXCR3-negative naive cells.

The specimen was naive CXCR3+ CD8+ T cells from blood. Described subset: CD45RO-CCR7+CD27+CD95- naive CD8+ T cells expressing CXCR3 (TNR3+). All receptors derive from a human donor in good health. Some clones in this sample may be carry-over from other donors' samples.

This clonotype is medium-sized by frequency. The chain employs TRBV29-1 and TRBJ2-5; no DNA is available, so the TRBD2 call from TCRdb remains unchecked. The CDR3 loop spans 13 amino acids. Looked up from germline, CDR1 is SQVTM and CDR2 is ANQGSEA. CDR3 residues: CSAGDSGEETQYF.

In terms of frequency, this clonotype is medium-sized. The chain has TRBV12-3 or TRBV12-4 and TRBJ2-3. This CDR3 contains 15 residues. The chain's CDR3 is CASRYSGTSTDTQYF.

This rearrangement joins TRBV7-9 to TRBJ2-1. The CDR3 covers 11 residues. Germline-derived CDR1 and CDR2 are SEHNR and FQNEAQ (reference sequence). The CDR3 sequence: CASSFSGEQFF.

The chain is built from TRBV5-4 and TRBJ2-3; TCRdb lists TRBD2, though no DNA is available to test this call. This CDR3 spans 14 amino acids. In germline, CDR1 is SGHNT, CDR2 YYREEE (reference sequence). CDR3 sequence: CASSLGEFTDTQYF.

This clonotype is labeled medium-sized based on frequency. The rearrangement joins TRBV29-1 to TRBJ2-1; TCRdb calls TRBD2, which cannot be checked without DNA. CDR1 SQVTM and CDR2 ANQGSEA come from the germline V gene. The CDR3 contains 16 residues. The CDR3 protein is CSFISITGLAFHEQFF.

According to its frequency, this clonotype is medium-sized. The chain uses TRBV7-9 and TRBJ1-2; checking the TCRdb D call of TRBD1 is not possible without DNA. The CDR3 is 12 residues long. Per germline, CDR1 SEHNR and CDR2 FQNEAQ (reference sequence). CDR3 protein: CASGQGTYGYTF.

The genes are TRBV29-1 and TRBJ2-1; checking the TCRdb D call of TRBD1 is not possible without DNA. The V gene's germline CDR1 is SQVTM and CDR2 ANQGSEA. The CDR3 sequence is 13 residues long. This CDR3 is CSVEPPGGNEQFF.

V and J are TRBV7-9 and TRBJ1-1. CDR1 is SEHNR, CDR2 FQNEAQ, per germline (reference sequence). This CDR3 comprises 14 residues. This CDR3 is CASSLYGENTEAFF.

The V gene is TRBV11-2, the J gene TRBJ2-4. The germline gives CDR1 SGHAT, CDR2 FQNNGV. The CDR3 totals 12 residues. The CDR3: CASSDVGDIQYF.

Measured by frequency, this clonotype is medium-sized. The chain combines TRBV25-1 with TRBJ2-5. The CDR3 has 13 amino acids. CDR1 and CDR2 (germline): MGHDK, SYGVNS. The CDR3 loop is CASSEWGQETQYF. Combining the CDR3 with reference TRBV25-1 and TRBJ2-5 gives the whole variable domain EADIYQTPRYLVIGTGKKITLECSQTMGHDKMYWYQQDPGMELHLIHYSYGVNSTEKGDLSSESTVSRIRTEHFPLTLESARPSHTSQYLCASSEWGQETQYFGPGTRLLVL.

Measured by frequency, this clonotype is medium-sized. V and J are TRBV14 and TRBJ2-7; no DNA is available, so the TRBD1 call from TCRdb remains unchecked. Per germline, CDR1 SGHDN and CDR2 FVKESK. The CDR3 length is 17 residues. The CDR3 reads CASSHMNPGQGVYEQYF.

The chain carries TRBV11-3 and TRBJ2-1; TCRdb names TRBD1, which stays unverified in the absence of DNA. CDR1 SGHNT and CDR2 YENEEA come from the germline V gene. The CDR3 loop spans 12 amino acids. The CDR3 here is CASSRTGVIQFF.

This clonotype registers medium-sized by frequency. J is TRBJ2-1 and V is TRBV7-3. Germline V gene lookup returns CDR1 SGHTA and CDR2 FQGTGA. The CDR3 consists of 15 residues. CDR3 loop: CASSFLGSANNEQFF.